This entry concerns a single T cell receptor (beta chain). Its target is not known. These data belong to a study of cytomegalovirus exposure and HLA in healthy donors. Whole-study findings and limits: A later analysis showed HLA-associated TCR beta chains outstripping equally common others in clonal expansion. About 87% or about 30% of the time was how often most TCR beta V segments were productive, according to an earlier analysis.

The PCR was carried out with 60 Vbeta primers and 13 Jbeta primers. The assay was immunoSEQ multiplex PCR, and TCRdb's table has in-frame clones only and misses some. The sample records about 41,000 clones, roughly 80% being singletons. This sequence originates from a man in his fifties or sixties in good health and CMV-seronegative. The material sequenced was PBMCs.

The CDR3 region has the DNA TGTGCCAGCAGCACCCAGACAGGGTACGCCGGGGAGCTGTTTTTT. Encoded protein: CASSTQTGYAGELFF. The rearrangement links TRBV9 to TRBJ2-2; 7 nucleotides agree with TRBD1. J was trimmed by 6 bases and V by 4 bases; bases with no gene match: 9. CDR1 and CDR2 from the germline V gene are SGDLS and YYNGEE. CDR3 length: 15 residues.